The sequence of this T cell receptor beta chain was determined in a study of shared T cell receptors in the human thymus. After removal of 2 bases from V and 5 bases from J, the junction contained 4 bases not matched to a gene. CDR1 is MNHEY, CDR2 SVGAGI, per germline. The CDR3 consists of 16 residues. The data were produced by immunoSEQ multiplex PCR, yet TCRdb's version contains in-frame clones alone and is incomplete. Of about 660,000 clones in the sample, 80% to 90% were seen once. Only one count was recorded for this clone. The sample was also linked to a second study, of human thymus T cells.

The chain links TRBV6-5 to TRBJ1-4, with 11 positions matching TRBD1. This receptor was obtained from a boy under two years old with a congenital heart defect. The sequencing input was thymocytes. This CDR3 reads CASSYADRGQNEKLFF. CDR3 bases: TGTGCCAGCAGTTACGCGGACAGGGGGCAAAATGAAAAACTGTTTTTT.